This entry describes one T cell receptor beta chain. Its antigen remains unknown. CDR3 size: 14 residues. Germline lookup yields CDR1 GTSNPN and CDR2 SVGIG (reference sequence). V dropped 0 bases and J dropped 6; count of bases not matched to a gene: 7. Subsets obtained from CD4+ cells comprised CD45RA+ naive and CD45RA-negative memory cells. The sample is drawn from a study of shared clonotypes between healthy human individuals. Study-wide context: The cohort comprised a couple of women and a few men. Their ages spanned 18 to 49 years. Study observations and caveats: Among the subsets, naive ones generally showed larger estimated richness than memory ones. A few donors had around 5% of their naive CD4 clonotypes in common.

The repertoire was sequenced with immunoSEQ multiplex PCR; TCRdb's copy has only in-frame clones and lacks some. The sample holds some 900,000 clones; less than 85% are singletons and the top ten take around 1.5%. This clonotype was obtained from a young man in good health. This sequence joins TRBV30 and TRBJ2-7; 8 bases map to TRBD1. The source material was memory CD4+ T cells sorted from blood. Subset in this sample: CD45RA-negative fraction. The CDR3 DNA sequence: TGTGCCTGGAGTGTCGGACAGGGCTCCGGCGAGCAGTACTTC. This encodes CAWSVGQGSGEQYF.